The 8 T cell receptor beta chains reported below all come from one sample, sequenced in a study of cytomegalovirus exposure and HLA in healthy donors. PCR employed 60 Vbeta and 13 Jbeta primers. Profiling relied on immunoSEQ multiplex PCR, and the TCRdb table lists in-frame clones only, not all of them. This sample carries some 87,000 clones, approximately 60% of them seen once, and the ten largest clones take around 5%. Input material: PBMCs. The receptor set was obtained from a woman in her 30s in good health and CMV-seropositive.

In this sample, this clone turned up once. The V call is TRBV7-9, the J call TRBJ1-6; TRBD1 matches at 7 bases. In germline, CDR1 is SEHNR, CDR2 FQNEAQ (reference sequence). CDR3 length: 14 residues. Unmatched junction bases numbered 11, after V lost 5 bases and J lost 13 bases. CDR3 DNA: TGTGCCAGCAGCCAAACAGGGGCCCGGCCGCCCCTCCACTTT. Translation gives CASSQTGARPPLHF.

The chain is built from TRBV7-7 and TRBJ2-5, with 10 nucleotides matching TRBD1. CDR3 length equals 15 residues. V lost 5 bases to trimming and J lost 2 bases; unmatched junction nucleotides: 5. Germline-derived CDR1 and CDR2 are SSHAT and FNYEAQ (reference sequence). DNA of the CDR3: TGTGCCAGCAGCACTGGGACAGGGGAACAAGAGACCCAGTACTTC. Its protein product is CASSTGTGEQETQYF.

The rearrangement uses TRBV9 and TRBJ1-1; D perhaps matches TRBD1 (5 bases). CDR1 SGDLS and CDR2 YYNGEE come from the germline V gene. The CDR3 is 14 amino acids. Trimming shortened V by 3 bases and J by 0 bases, and 9 bases separated the two germline ends. The CDR3 DNA sequence: TGTGCCAGCAGCGGGGGCTTCTTGAACACTGAAGCTTTCTTT. Amino acid sequence: CASSGGFLNTEAFF.

The count of this clone is one. V and J are TRBV7-2 and TRBJ2-7, with TRBD2 identical over 11 bases. After removal of 5 bases from V and 1 base from J, the junction contained 7 bases not matched to a gene. The CDR3 has 16 residues. Germline assignment: CDR1 SGHTA and CDR2 FQGNSA. The CDR3 region is CASSPRLAGRSYEQYF. Written as DNA, the CDR3 is TGTGCCAGCAGCCCCCGACTAGCGGGGAGGTCCTACGAGCAGTACTTC.

Of note for this clone: Mismatch with germline at one junction end may stem from a read error. This chain links TRBV7-9 with TRBJ2-7; TRBD1 might be the D (5 bases). CDR3 length: 13 residues. Germline V lookup: CDR1 SEHNR, CDR2 FQNEAQ (reference sequence). Here the CDR3 DNA reads TGTTCCAGCAGCTTGACAGAATCCTACGAGCAGTACTTC. It encodes CSSSLTESYEQYF.

The sample holds a few counts of this clone. V is TRBV5-4 and J is TRBJ2-1, with TRBD2 matching 8 bases. The length of the CDR3 is 16 residues. Germline values: CDR1 SGHNT, CDR2 YYREEE (reference sequence). The J segment lost 7 bases and the V segment lost 3 bases, leaving 12 bases of the junction unmatched. The CDR3 loop is CASSSHGRGGLNEQFF. The CDR3 region has the DNA TGTGCCAGCAGCTCACATGGCCGGGGGGGTCTGAATGAGCAGTTCTTC.

The gene calls are TRBV27 and TRBJ1-2, with D maybe TRBD1 (6 bases). Germline-derived CDR1 and CDR2 are MNHEY and SMNVEV (reference sequence). Trimming took 8 bases from V and 4 from J, leaving 14 bases between them. The length of the CDR3 is 13 residues. The CDR3 region is CASARGGRYGYTF. CDR3 nucleotides: TGTGCCAGCGCAAGGGGGGGACGCTATGGCTACACCTTC.

V usage is TRBV9 and J usage is TRBJ2-1, with a tentative D call TRBD1 (5 bases). V lost 0 bases, J lost 10 bases, and 5 bases lay in between. Germline values: CDR1 SGDLS, CDR2 YYNGEE. The CDR3 covers 11 residues. The DNA of the CDR3 is TGTGCCAGCAGCGTAGGGACAGAGCAGTTCTTC. This gives the protein CASSVGTEQFF.